This T cell receptor (beta chain) was obtained from a study of read filtering for tumor transcriptome and immune sequencing. Molecular barcoded adaptors covering alpha/delta and beta/gamma chains were used on about 390 ng RNA. TCRdb re-called the reads with MiXCR, one entry per CDR3 protein. Here the sample spans approximately 140,000 distinct CDR3 sequences, roughly 13% being singletons. This clonotype was counted ten times or more. Its specificity is unknown. Study-level results: The sorted CD138-negative fraction was a mixed bone marrow immune population, not purified T cells.

The CDR3 sequence is 14 residues long. Trimming took off 5 bases at V and 3 bases at J, with 11 bases between the two ends. Germline V CDR1 and CDR2: LNHDA, SQIVND (reference sequence). The chain links TRBV19 to TRBJ1-5, with D tentatively TRBD1 (5 bases). The sequence was obtained from a donor at least 40 years old with multiple myeloma. Material: a population of CD138-negative cells sorted from bone marrow. The chain's CDR3 is CASSSQGHNQPQHF. CDR3 in DNA: TGTGCCAGTAGTTCTCAGGGTCACAATCAGCCCCAGCATTTT.